The 21 T cell receptor beta chains presented below share a single source sample, sequenced in a study of T cells in narcolepsy listed by TCRdb under 2018. The library relied on the immunoSEQ multiplex PCR assay. TCRdb stores this immuneACCESS table with in-frame sequences only. Part of the clones is absent; in the studies checked, under half of the shortfall reflects unresolved V genes, and no reason is known for the rest. The sample data list about 18,000 clones, and roughly two thirds of these were observed just once. The ten biggest clones cover 14% of the sample. Sequences were obtained from CD45RA- memory CD8+ T cells from PBMCs. The cell subset or site tag for this specimen amounts to: memory T cells sorted ex vivo from peripheral blood. The receptors derive from a human donor with narcolepsy.

CDR3 sequence: CAVPTGRRYGYTF. The CDR3 region has the DNA TGTGCCGTCCCGACGGGTCGGAGGTATGGCTACACCTTC. The chain employs TRBV11-2 and TRBJ1-2, with unresolved D. The germline gives CDR1 SGHAT, CDR2 FQNNGV. Trimming removed 11 bases at V and 5 bases at J, with 18 bases between. This CDR3 contains 13 residues.

The gene calls are TRBV6-5 and TRBJ1-1; D is unclear. The germline gives CDR1 MNHEY, CDR2 SVGAGI. Trimming shortened V by 0 bases and J by 4 bases, and 9 bases separated the two germline ends. The CDR3 has 14 residues. The CDR3 DNA reads TGTGCCAGCAGTTACTCGGCAGTGGGCACTGAAGCTTTCTTT. This encodes CASSYSAVGTEAFF.

The chain employs TRBV25-1 and TRBJ1-1; D gene ambiguous. The V end was cut by 6 bases, the J end by 8 bases, with 10 bases between. From germline, CDR1 is MGHDK and CDR2 SYGVNS. CDR3 size: 11 residues. The CDR3 loop reads CASSPGNEAFF. CDR3 in DNA: TGTGCCAGCAGCCCCGGGAACGAAGCTTTCTTT.

V usage is TRBV4-1 and J usage is TRBJ2-3; perhaps TRBD2 as D (6 bases). The V gene's germline CDR1 is MGHRA and CDR2 YSYEKL. Trimming left V 3 bases short and J 6 bases short, with 7 bases between. This CDR3 is built from 12 residues. The CDR3: CASSQSGDTQYF. For the CDR3, the DNA is TGCGCCAGCAGCCAGAGCGGGGATACGCAGTATTTT.

A few counts support this clone. The chain couples TRBV10-2 to TRBJ2-7, with D possibly being TRBD2 (6 bases). There are 11 residues in the CDR3. V shed 3 bases and J shed 6 bases, with 6 bases lying between them. From germline, CDR1 is WSHSY and CDR2 SAAADI. DNA for the CDR3: TGCGCCAGCAGTGAAGCGGGCGAGCAGTACTTC. It specifies CASSEAGEQYF.

The rearrangement links TRBV11-2 to TRBJ2-5, with a weak D call TRBD2 (6 bases). The end of the DNA is better explained by TRBJ2-7, so the J call may be wrong. This CDR3 is built from 13 residues. Per the germline V gene, CDR1 is SGHAT and CDR2 is FQNNGV. The CDR3 bases are TGTGCCAGCAGCTTGCTAGCGAGCTACGAGCAGTACTTC. Amino acid sequence: CASSLLASYEQYF.

The gene calls are TRBV9 and TRBJ2-7, with unresolved D. The V end lost 3 bases, the J end lost 1 base, and 8 bases lay between the germline ends. The CDR3 consists of 13 residues. Germline V gene lookup returns CDR1 SGDLS and CDR2 YYNGEE. The CDR3 DNA follows: TGTGCCAGCAGCGCCCCCCGGTCCTACGAGCAGTACTTC. Amino acid sequence: CASSAPRSYEQYF. Filled out from reference TRBV9 and TRBJ2-7, the complete variable domain reads DSGVTQTPKHLITATGQRVTLRCSPRSGDLSVYWYQQSLDQGLQFLIQYYNGEERAKGNILERFSAQQFPDLHSELNLSSLELGDSALYFCASSAPRSYEQYFGPGTRLTVT.

The chain couples TRBV9 to TRBJ2-3; 7 bases agree with TRBD2. The germline V gene encodes CDR1 SGDLS and CDR2 YYNGEE. Trimming at V came to 0 bases and at J to 3 bases, leaving 7 bases not matched to a gene. This CDR3 spans 16 amino acids. The CDR3: CASSVGLGGGTDTQYF. CDR3 coding DNA: TGTGCCAGCAGCGTAGGTTTGGGCGGGGGAACAGATACGCAGTATTTT.

CDR3 sequence reads: CASSEGRGGTDTQYF. CDR3 sequence (DNA): TGTGCCAGCAGTGAAGGGCGGGGGGGCACAGATACGCAGTATTTT. This chain connects TRBV6-1 to TRBJ2-3; 8 bases are a match to TRBD2. V gave up 1 base and J gave up 1 base; unmatched junction bases: 1. Germline-derived CDR1 and CDR2 are MNHNS and SASEGT. The CDR3 sequence is 15 residues long.

This clone turned up a few times. CDR3 protein: CASSLGEGLYQPQHF. In DNA form, the CDR3 reads TGTGCCAGCAGCTTAGGTGAGGGGCTCTATCAGCCCCAGCATTTT. This chain connects TRBV11-2 to TRBJ1-5, with a possible D match to TRBD1 (5 bases). From germline, CDR1 is SGHAT and CDR2 FQNNGV. Deletions cut 1 base from V and 5 bases from J, with 12 bases between. The CDR3 has 15 residues. The full variable domain, completed using reference TRBV11-2 and TRBJ1-5, is EAGVAQSPRYKIIEKRQSVAFWCNPISGHATLYWYQQILGQGPKLLIQFQNNGVVDDSQLPKDRFSAERLKGVDSTLKIQPAKLEDSAVYLCASSLGEGLYQPQHFGDGTRLSIL.

This chain uses TRBV5-4 with TRBJ2-1; 9 nucleotides line up with TRBD1. With V trimmed by 2 bases and J by 3 bases, 3 bases remained unmatched. Germline lookup yields CDR1 SGHNT and CDR2 YYREEE (reference sequence). The CDR3 runs to 15 residues. The CDR3 bases are TGTGCCAGCAGCTTACGGGACAGGGACTACAATGAGCAGTTCTTC. Protein sequence: CASSLRDRDYNEQFF. The full variable domain, completed using reference TRBV5-4 and TRBJ2-1, is ETGVTQSPTHLIKTRGQQVTLRCSSQSGHNTVSWYQQALGQGPQFIFQYYREEENGRGNFPPRFSGLQFPNYSSELNVNALELDDSALYLCASSLRDRDYNEQFFGPGTRLTVL.

The gene calls are TRBV28 and TRBJ2-7; D is possibly TRBD1 or TRBD2 (5 bases each). The CDR3 consists of 16 residues. V lost 3 bases and J lost 3, with 18 bases in between. Germline CDR1 is MDHEN and CDR2 is SYDVKM. For the CDR3, the DNA is TGTGCCAGCAGTTTCCCCAGGGCGGGTGGATTCTACGAGCAGTACTTC. This encodes CASSFPRAGGFYEQYF. The entire variable domain, with the rest obtained from reference TRBV28 and TRBJ2-7, is as follows: DVKVTQSSRYLVKRTGEKVFLECVQDMDHENMFWYRQDPGLGLRLIYFSYDVKMKEKGDIPEGYSVSREKKERFSLILESASTNQTSMYLCASSFPRAGGFYEQYFGPGTRLTVT.

This clone was counted a few times. This chain joins TRBV2 and TRBJ1-2, with D hard to call. Germline-derived CDR1 and CDR2 are SNHLY and FYNNEI. The CDR3 is made up of 14 amino acids. V was shortened by 7 bases and J by 0 bases, with 12 bases between the two germline ends. CDR3 in DNA: TGTGCCAGCATGGGAGCAGGAACTAACTATGGCTACACCTTC. Translation: CASMGAGTNYGYTF. Complete variable domain (other parts from reference TRBV2 and TRBJ1-2): EPEVTQTPSHQVTQMGQEVILRCVPISNHLYFYWYRQILGQKVEFLVSFYNNEISEKSEIFDDQFSVERPDGSNFTLKIRSTKLEDSAMYFCASMGAGTNYGYTFGSGTRLTVV.

A single count supports this clone. The rearrangement uses TRBV6-5 and TRBJ1-1; TRBD1 is a possible D gene (5 bases). There are 14 residues in the CDR3. The V and J ends lost 7 bases and 4 bases respectively, with 16 bases between them. CDR1 and CDR2 from the germline V gene are MNHEY and SVGAGI. The CDR3 region is CASKKRGEGTEAFF. CDR3 coding DNA: TGTGCCAGCAAAAAGCGAGGGGAGGGCACTGAAGCTTTCTTT.

The chain joins TRBV5-8 to TRBJ1-2, with D possibly being TRBD1 (6 bases). This CDR3 has 16 residues. From germline, CDR1 is SGHTS and CDR2 YDEGEE. Trimming stripped 3 bases from V and 6 bases from J, with 21 bases between. CDR3 in amino acids: CASSSNLGGAVDGYTF. Here the CDR3 DNA reads TGTGCCAGCAGCTCGAACCTAGGGGGGGCGGTTGATGGCTACACCTTC.

The CDR3 nucleotides read TGTGCCAGCAGCTCCTTAGCGGGAGGGGCTGTAGATACGCAGTATTTT. As protein: CASSSLAGGAVDTQYF. V and J are TRBV13 and TRBJ2-3; 11 bases are a match to TRBD2. The CDR3 covers 16 residues. The germline V gene has CDR1 PRHDT and CDR2 FYEKMQ (reference sequence). The junction had 8 bases not matched to a gene; V was cut back by 4 bases and J by 5 bases. Looking up the rest from reference TRBV13 and TRBJ2-3 gives the full variable domain: AAGVIQSPRHLIKEKRETATLKCYPIPRHDTVYWYQQGPGQDPQFLISFYEKMQSDKGSIPDRFSAQQFSDYHSELNMSSLELGDSALYFCASSSLAGGAVDTQYFGPGTRLTVL.

In its sample, this clone was seen once. The chain recombines TRBV19 with TRBJ2-7; 14 nucleotides match TRBD2. Trimming cost V 3 bases and J 7 bases; bases outside gene matches: 5. The CDR3 sequence is 15 residues long. CDR1 and CDR2 from the germline V gene are LNHDA and SQIVND (reference sequence). DNA for the CDR3: TGTGCCAGTAGTATCTCGGGACTAGCGGGAGTGGAGCAGTACTTC. As protein: CASSISGLAGVEQYF.

In its sample, this clone ranks as medium-sized. The chain is built from TRBV14 and TRBJ1-1; D not certain. The germline V gene has CDR1 SGHDN and CDR2 FVKESK. The CDR3 covers 14 residues. The ends were cut back, 0 bases at V and 1 base at J, with 6 bases in the middle. The CDR3 loop reads CASSQEKRNTEAFF. For the CDR3, the DNA is TGTGCCAGCAGCCAAGAAAAGAGGAACACTGAAGCTTTCTTT.

This clone was seen a handful of times. The junction differs from germline at one of its ends, possibly a read error. The rearrangement joins TRBV27 to TRBJ2-2; D is ambiguous. Germline V gene lookup returns CDR1 MNHEY and CDR2 SMNVEV (reference sequence). The CDR3 sequence is 8 residues long. Here the CDR3 reads CLSGELFF. CDR3 bases: TGCCTATCCGGGGAGCTGTTTTTT.

The chain links TRBV29-1 to TRBJ2-1; D uncertain. V shed 3 bases and J shed 0 bases, with 9 bases lying between them. CDR1 SQVTM and CDR2 ANQGSEA come from the germline V gene. CDR3 length equals 14 residues. CDR3 coding DNA: TGCAGCGTTGACCCGGACCTCTCCTACAATGAGCAGTTCTTC. It encodes CSVDPDLSYNEQFF.

The DNA of the CDR3 is TGTGCCAGCAGCGCATCTAGCGGTCCATCCTACGAGCAGTACTTC. Translation gives CASSASSGPSYEQYF. V gene TRBV9 combines with J gene TRBJ2-7; 7 nucleotides agree with TRBD2. The CDR3 runs to 15 residues. Trimming took 3 bases from V and 1 from J; bases not matched to a gene: 7. Germline lookup yields CDR1 SGDLS and CDR2 YYNGEE.